This TCR beta chain was profiled in a study of blood T cell repertoires in COVID-19. Germline-derived CDR1 and CDR2 are LNHDA and SQIVND (reference sequence). The germline V and J ends were trimmed by 6 bases and 3 bases, with 11 bases remaining between them. There are 13 residues in the CDR3. The assay was immunoSEQ multiplex PCR, and TCRdb's table has in-frame clones only and misses some. The profile covers just over 250,000 clones, with approximately 88% appearing a single time and 9.5% to 13% taken by the ten largest. The clonotype originates from a woman aged 70-85 years with COVID-19, enrolled during active disease. Sequencing was carried out using peripheral blood. This chain joins TRBV19 and TRBJ1-1; perhaps TRBD1 as D (5 bases). CDR3 DNA sequence: TGTGCCAGTAGGGGGTTGGGGCACACTGAAGCTTTCTTT. Translation gives CASRGLGHTEAFF.